Detailed here is one T cell receptor beta chain. This receptor's antigen is unknown. The record has no base qualities; no much larger clone is one base away. The library was obtained by PCR. The reads were generated on an Illumina HiSeq 4000. High-throughput sequencing was used to profile the TCR beta-chain CDR3 region of each patient. The paper's data handling went like this. A classifier to discriminate distant-metastatic papillary thyroid cancer patients was built from CDR3 differences across clinicopathological groups. To measure repertoire diversity the researchers used the Shannon index, while the Morisita-Horn index served to gauge how similar the tumor and blood repertoires were. Using fastp at Q25 and MiXCR, TCRdb reprocessed the public reads and kept productive beta chains. These V and J calls are TCRdb output, not the study's own analysis. A total of about 25,000 clones appear in this sample, under 25% of them only once. About a quarter of the sample is taken by the ten largest.

The sample belongs to a study of metastatic and nonmetastatic thyroid tumors (dated by TCRdb to about 2020). Looking at the study overall: The researchers compared repertoires between peripheral blood samples and tumor or nodule tissue samples from patients with malignant or benign thyroid disease. Results the study describes overall, beyond this receptor: In both blood and tumor samples, TCR beta diversity was reported to be significantly higher in malignant tumors than in benign nodules.

Before undergoing thyroid surgery, none of the patients had been given any kind of treatment. Using T-cell receptor beta sequencing, the study looked back at clinical samples from patients collected from the early 2010s to the late 2010s. V lost 4 bases and J lost 7 bases; the stretch between them is 11 bases long. Sequences MNHNS (CDR1) and SASEGT (CDR2) are obtained from the germline V gene. From the cysteine through the phenylalanine, the CDR3 covers 13 amino acids. Just the 39-base CDR3 DNA is kept, in frame starting at base 1. The sample was blood. The receptor's source is a male donor with papillary thyroid cancer or a benign thyroid nodule (not recorded which). Some clones in this sample may be carry-over from other donors' samples. This receptor chain uses TRBV6-1 and TRBJ1-5; 5 matching bases give a weak D call of TRBD1. The DNA reads as follows: TGTGCCAGCAGTGTGGGGGTAGAGCAGCCCCAGCATTTT. This is translated as CASSVGVEQPQHF.